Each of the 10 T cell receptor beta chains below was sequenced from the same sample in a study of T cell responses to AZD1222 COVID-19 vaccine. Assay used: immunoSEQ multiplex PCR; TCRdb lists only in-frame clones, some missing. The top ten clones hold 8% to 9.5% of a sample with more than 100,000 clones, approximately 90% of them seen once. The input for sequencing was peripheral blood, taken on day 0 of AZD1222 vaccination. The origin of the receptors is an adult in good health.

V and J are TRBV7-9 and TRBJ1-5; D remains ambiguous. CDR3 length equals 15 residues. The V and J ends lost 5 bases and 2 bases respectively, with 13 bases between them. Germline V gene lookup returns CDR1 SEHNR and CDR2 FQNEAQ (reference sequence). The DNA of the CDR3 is TGTGCCAGCAGCGCTGGAGTCTCTGGCAATCAGCCCCAGCATTTT. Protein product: CASSAGVSGNQPQHF.

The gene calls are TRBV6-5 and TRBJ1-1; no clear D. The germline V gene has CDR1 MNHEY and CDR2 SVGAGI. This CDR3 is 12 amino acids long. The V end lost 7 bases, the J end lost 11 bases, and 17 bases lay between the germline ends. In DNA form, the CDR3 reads TGTGCCAGCACCAGAATGGAGAGGGATGCTTTCTTT. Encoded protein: CASTRMERDAFF.

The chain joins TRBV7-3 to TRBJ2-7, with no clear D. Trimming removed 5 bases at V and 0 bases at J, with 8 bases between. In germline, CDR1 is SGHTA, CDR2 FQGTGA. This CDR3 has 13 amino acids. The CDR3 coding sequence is TGTGCCAGCAGCCGAACCCCCTCCTACGAGCAGTACTTC. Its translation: CASSRTPSYEQYF. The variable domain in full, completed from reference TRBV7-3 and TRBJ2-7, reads GAGVSQTPSNKVTEKGKYVELRCDPISGHTALYWYRQSLGQGPEFLIYFQGTGAADDSGLPNDRFFAVRPEGSVSTLKIQRTERGDSAVYLCASSRTPSYEQYFGPGTRLTVT.

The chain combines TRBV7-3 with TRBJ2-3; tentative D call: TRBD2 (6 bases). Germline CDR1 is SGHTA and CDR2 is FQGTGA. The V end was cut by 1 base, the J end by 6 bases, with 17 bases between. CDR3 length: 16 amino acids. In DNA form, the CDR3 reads TGTGCCAGCAGCTTAAAGGTGGCGGGGAGAAAGGATACGCAGTATTTT. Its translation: CASSLKVAGRKDTQYF.

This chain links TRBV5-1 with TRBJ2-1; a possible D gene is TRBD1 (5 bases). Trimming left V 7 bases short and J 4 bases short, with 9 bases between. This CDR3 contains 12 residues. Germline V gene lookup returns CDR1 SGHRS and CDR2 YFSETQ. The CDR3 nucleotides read TGCGCCAGCGGGGCCATTTACAATGAGCAGTTCTTC. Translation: CASGAIYNEQFF.

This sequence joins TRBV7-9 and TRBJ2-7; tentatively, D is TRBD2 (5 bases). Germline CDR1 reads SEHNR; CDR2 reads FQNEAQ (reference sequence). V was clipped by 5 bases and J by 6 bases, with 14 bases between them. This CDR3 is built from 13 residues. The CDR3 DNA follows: TGTGCCAGCAGCCCGAGTGGGAGTAGCGAGCAGTACTTC. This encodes CASSPSGSSEQYF. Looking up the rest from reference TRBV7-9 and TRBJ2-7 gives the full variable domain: DTGVSQNPRHKITKRGQNVTFRCDPISEHNRLYWYRQTLGQGPEFLTYFQNEAQLEKSRLLSDRFSAERPKGSFSTLEIQRTEQGDSAMYLCASSPSGSSEQYFGPGTRLTVT.

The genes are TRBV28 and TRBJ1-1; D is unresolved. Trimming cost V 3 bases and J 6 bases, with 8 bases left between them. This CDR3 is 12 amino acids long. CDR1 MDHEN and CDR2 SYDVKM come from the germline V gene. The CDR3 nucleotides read TGTGCCAGCAGTTTCCCCGGACCTGAAGCTTTCTTT. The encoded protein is CASSFPGPEAFF. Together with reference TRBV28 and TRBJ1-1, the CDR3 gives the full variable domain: DVKVTQSSRYLVKRTGEKVFLECVQDMDHENMFWYRQDPGLGLRLIYFSYDVKMKEKGDIPEGYSVSREKKERFSLILESASTNQTSMYLCASSFPGPEAFFGQGTRLTVV.

The CDR3 sequence: CASSFRGSWNEQFF. Here the CDR3 DNA reads TGTGCCAGCAGCTTCCGCGGGAGTTGGAATGAGCAGTTCTTC. The V and J genes are TRBV7-9 and TRBJ2-1; 7 nucleotides align to TRBD2. CDR3 size: 14 residues. Germline trimming cut 3 bases from V and 7 bases from J; bases unmatched to any gene: 6. The germline gives CDR1 SEHNR, CDR2 FQNEAQ (reference sequence).

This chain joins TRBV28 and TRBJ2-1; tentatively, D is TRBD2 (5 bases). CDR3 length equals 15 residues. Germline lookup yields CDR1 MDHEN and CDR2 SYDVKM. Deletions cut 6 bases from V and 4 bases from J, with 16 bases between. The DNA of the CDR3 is TGTGCCAGCAGCTTTACTACGGGGTCGTACAATGAGCAGTTCTTC. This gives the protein CASSFTTGSYNEQFF.

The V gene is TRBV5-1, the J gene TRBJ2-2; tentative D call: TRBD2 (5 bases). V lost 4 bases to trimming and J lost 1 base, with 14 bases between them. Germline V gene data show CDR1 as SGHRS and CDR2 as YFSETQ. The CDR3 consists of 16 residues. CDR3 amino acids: CASSMWASQNTGELFF. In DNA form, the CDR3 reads TGCGCCAGCAGCATGTGGGCTAGCCAGAACACCGGGGAGCTGTTTTTT. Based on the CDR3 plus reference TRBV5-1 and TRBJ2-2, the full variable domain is KAGVTQTPRYLIKTRGQQVTLSCSPISGHRSVSWYQQTPGQGLQFLFEYFSETQRNKGNFPGRFSGRQFSNSRSEMNVSTLELGDSALYLCASSMWASQNTGELFFGEGSRLTVL.